This T cell receptor beta chain derives from a study of T cells expressing NK-cell markers. This CDR3 comprises 14 residues. TCRdb re-called the 5' RACE reads and shows each CDR3 protein once, DNA omitted. The sample holds approximately 150,000 distinct CDR3 sequences. This clonotype originated in a man younger than 35 in good health. The sequenced sample consisted of blood T cells: a sorted CD56 or NKG2C T cell subset, CD4+ or CD8+ T cells, or bulk PBMC T cells (not recorded which). This chain joins TRBV21-1 and TRBJ2-3; TCRdb calls TRBD1, which cannot be checked without DNA. TRBV21-1 is marked as a pseudogene. CDR3: CASPRTLITDTQYF.